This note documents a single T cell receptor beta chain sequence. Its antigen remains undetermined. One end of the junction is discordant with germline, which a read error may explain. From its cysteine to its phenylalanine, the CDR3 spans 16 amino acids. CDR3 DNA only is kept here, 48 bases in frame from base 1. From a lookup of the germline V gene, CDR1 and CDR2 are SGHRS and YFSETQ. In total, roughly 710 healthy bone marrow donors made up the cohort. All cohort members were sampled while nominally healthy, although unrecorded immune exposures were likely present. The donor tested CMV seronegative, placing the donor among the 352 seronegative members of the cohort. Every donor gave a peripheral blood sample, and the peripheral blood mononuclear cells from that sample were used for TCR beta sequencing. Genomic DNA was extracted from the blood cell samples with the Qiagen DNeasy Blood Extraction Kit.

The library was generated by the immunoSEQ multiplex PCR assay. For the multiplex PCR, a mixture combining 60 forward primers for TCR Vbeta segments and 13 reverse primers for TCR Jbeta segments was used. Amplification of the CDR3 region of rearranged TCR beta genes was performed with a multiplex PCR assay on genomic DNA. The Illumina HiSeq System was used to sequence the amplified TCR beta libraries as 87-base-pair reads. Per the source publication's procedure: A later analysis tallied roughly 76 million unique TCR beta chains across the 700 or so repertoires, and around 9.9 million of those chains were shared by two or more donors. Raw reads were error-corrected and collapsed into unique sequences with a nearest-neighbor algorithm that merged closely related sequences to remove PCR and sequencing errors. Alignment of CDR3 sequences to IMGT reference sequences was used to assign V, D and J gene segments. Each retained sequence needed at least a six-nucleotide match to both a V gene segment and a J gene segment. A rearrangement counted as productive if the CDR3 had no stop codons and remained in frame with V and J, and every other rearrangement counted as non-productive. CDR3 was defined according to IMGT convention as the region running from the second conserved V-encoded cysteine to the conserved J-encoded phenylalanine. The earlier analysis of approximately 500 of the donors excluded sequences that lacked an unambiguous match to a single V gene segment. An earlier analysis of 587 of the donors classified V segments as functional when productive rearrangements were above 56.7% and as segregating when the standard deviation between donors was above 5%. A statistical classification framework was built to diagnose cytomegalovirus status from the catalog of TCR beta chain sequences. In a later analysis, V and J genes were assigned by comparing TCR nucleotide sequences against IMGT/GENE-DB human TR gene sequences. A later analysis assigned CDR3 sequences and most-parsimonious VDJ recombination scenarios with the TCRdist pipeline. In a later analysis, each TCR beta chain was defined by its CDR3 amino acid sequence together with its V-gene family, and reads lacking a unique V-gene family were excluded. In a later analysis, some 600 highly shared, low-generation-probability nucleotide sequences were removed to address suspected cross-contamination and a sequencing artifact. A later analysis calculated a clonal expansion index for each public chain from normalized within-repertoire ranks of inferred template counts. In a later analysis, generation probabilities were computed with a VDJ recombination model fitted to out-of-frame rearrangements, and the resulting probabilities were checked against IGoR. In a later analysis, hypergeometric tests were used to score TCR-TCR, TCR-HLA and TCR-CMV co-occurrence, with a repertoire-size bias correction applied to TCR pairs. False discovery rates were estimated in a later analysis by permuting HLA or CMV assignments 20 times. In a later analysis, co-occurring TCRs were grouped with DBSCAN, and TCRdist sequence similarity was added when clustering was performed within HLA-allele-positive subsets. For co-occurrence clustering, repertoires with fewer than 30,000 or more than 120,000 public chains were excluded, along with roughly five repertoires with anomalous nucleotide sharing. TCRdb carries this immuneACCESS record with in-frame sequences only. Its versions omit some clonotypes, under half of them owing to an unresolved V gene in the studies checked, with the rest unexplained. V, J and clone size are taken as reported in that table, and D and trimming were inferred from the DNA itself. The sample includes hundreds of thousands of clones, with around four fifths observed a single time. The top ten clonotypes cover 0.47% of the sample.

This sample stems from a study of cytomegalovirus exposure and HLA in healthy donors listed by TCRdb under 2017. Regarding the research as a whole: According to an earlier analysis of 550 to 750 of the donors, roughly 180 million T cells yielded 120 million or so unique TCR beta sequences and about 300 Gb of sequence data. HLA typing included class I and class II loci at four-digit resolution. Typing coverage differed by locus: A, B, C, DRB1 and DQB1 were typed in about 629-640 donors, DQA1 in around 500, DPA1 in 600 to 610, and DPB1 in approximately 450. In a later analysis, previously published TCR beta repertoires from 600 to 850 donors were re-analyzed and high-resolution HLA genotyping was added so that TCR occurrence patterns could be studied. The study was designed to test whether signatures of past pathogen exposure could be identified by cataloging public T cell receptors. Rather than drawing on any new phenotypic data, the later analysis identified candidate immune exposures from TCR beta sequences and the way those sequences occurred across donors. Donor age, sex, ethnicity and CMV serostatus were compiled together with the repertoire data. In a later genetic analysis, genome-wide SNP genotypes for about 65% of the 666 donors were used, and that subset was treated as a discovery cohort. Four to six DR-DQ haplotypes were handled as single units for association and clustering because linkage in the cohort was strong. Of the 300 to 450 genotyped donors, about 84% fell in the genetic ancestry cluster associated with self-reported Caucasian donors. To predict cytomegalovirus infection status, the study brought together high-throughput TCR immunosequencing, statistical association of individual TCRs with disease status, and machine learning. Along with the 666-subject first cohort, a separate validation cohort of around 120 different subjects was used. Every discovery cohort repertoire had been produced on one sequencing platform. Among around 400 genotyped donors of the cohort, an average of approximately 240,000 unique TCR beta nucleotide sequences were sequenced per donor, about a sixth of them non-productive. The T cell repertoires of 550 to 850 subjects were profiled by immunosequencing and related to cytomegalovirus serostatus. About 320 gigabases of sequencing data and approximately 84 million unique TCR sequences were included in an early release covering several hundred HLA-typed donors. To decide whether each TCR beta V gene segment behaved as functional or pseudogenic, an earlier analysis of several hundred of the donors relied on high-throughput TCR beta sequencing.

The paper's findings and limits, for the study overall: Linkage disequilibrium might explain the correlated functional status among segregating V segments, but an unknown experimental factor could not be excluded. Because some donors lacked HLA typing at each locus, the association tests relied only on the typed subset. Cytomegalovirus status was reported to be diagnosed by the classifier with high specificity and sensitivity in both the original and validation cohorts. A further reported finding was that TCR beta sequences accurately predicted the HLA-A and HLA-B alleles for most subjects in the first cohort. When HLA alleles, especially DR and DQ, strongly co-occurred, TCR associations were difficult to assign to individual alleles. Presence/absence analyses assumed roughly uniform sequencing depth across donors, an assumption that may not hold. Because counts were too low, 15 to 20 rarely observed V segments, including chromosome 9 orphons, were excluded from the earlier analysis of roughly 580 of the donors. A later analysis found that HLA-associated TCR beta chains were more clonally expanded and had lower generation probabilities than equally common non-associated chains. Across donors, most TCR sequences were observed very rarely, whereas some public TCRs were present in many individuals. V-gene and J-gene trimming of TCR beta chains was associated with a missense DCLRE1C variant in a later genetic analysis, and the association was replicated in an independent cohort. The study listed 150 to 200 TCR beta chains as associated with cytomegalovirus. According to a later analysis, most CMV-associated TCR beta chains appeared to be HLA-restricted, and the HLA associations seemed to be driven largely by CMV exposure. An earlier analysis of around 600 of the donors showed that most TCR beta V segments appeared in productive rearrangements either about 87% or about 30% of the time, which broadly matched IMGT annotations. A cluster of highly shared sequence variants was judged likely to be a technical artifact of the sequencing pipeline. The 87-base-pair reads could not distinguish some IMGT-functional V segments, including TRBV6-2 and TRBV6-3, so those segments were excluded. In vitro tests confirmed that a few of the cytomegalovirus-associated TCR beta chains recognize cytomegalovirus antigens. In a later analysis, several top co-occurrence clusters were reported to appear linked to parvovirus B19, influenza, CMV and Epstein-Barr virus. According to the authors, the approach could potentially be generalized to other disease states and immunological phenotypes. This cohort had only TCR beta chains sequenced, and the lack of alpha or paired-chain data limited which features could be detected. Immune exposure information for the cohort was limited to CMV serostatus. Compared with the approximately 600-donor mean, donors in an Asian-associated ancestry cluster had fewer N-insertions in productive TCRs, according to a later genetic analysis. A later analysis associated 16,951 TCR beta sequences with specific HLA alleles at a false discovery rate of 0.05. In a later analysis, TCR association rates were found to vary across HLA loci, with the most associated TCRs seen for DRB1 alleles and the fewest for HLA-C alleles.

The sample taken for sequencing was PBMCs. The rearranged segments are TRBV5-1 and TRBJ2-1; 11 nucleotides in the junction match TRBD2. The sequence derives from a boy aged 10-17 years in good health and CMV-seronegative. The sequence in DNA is TGCGCCAGCAGCCCTACTAGGTCTAGCGGGGGGTCGCCGGAAATCTTC. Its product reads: CASSPTRSSGGSPEIF.